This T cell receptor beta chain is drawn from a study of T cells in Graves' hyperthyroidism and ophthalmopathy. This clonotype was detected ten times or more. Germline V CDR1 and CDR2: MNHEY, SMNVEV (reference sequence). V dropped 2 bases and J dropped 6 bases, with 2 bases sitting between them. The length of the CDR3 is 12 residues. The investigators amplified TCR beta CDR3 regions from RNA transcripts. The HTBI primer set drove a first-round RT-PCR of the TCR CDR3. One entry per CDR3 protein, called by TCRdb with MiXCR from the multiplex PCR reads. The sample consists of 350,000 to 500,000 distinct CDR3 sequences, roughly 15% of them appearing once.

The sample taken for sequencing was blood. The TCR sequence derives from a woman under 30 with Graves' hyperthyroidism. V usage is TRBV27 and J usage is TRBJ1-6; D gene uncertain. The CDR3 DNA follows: TGTGCCAGCAGTTTACTTAATTCACCCCTCCACTTT. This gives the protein CASSLLNSPLHF.